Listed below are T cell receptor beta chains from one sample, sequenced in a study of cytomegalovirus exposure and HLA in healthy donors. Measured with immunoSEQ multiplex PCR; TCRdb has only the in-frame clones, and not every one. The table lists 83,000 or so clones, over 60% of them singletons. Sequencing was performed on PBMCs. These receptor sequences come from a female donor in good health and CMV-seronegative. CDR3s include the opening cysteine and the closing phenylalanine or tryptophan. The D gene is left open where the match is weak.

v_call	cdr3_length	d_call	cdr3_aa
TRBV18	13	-	CASSAIERSPLHF
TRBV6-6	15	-	CASSYPTSGANVLTF
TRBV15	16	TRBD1	CATSRLGQDSNQPQHF
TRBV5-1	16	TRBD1	CASSHRVTGNSYEQYF
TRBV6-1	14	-	CASQDGGISYEQYF
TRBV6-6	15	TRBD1	CASTITGASTDTQYF
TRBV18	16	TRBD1	CASSSKQGAPGNEQFF
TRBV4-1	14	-	CASSQEGGVTEAFF
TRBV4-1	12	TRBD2	CASGGGTDTQYF
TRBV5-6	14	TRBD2	CASSLTSGPREQYF
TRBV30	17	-	CAWKPPPGRAQTDTQYF
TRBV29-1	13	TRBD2	CSVGAGGYNEQFF
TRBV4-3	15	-	CASSQDYSAGDGYTF
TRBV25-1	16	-	CASSTQISGLAGELFF
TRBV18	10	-	CASREETQYF
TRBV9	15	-	CASSVGQPKNTEAFF
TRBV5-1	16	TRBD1	CASSSRTGGRSYEQYF
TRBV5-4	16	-	CASSDPSGPISYEQYF
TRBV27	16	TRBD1	CASSLRFGTGGTEAFF
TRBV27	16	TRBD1	CASTASGTAYNSPLHF
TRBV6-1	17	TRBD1	CASSDPRRTGEGYGYTF
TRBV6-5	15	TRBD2	CASRGLAGSQDTQYF
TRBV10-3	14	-	CAISEGGEGYGYTF
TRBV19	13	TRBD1	CASTPDRESGYTF
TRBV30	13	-	CAWGLGPSQPQHF
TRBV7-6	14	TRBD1	CASSPRQGVYEQYF
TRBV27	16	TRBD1	CASSSLSDRGGWEQYF
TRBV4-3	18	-	CASSHSWGGRGSNQPQHF
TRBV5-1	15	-	CASSPSGGENQPQHF
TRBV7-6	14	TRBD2	CASSLKTSVETQYF
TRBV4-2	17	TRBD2	CASSREAASGLANIQYF
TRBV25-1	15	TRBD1	CASSQGVLRNTEAFF
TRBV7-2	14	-	CASTNRRGPYEQYF
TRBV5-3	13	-	CARRCYDREEQYF
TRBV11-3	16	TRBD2	CASSEGTSGRQETQYF
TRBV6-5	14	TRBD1	CASSRQGPGETQYF
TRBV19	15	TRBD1	CASSIGRGQGDAYTF
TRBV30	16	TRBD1	CAWRGTGARTNYGYTF
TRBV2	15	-	CASNEGRATNEKLFF
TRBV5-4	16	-	CASREGPLGVYNEQFF
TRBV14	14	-	CASSQGLANNEQFF
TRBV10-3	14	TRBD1	CAISDRVWGNTIYF
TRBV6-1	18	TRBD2	CASSVSGGALSSYNEQFF
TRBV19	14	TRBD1	CASSVGQGGTEAFF
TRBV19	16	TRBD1	CASSTPGGTGANVLTF
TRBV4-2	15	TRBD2	CASSQDAGGYNEQFF
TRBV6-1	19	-	CASSVFGTPFLGYNSPLHF
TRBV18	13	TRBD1	CASSPTGYTEAFF
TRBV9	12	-	CASRGGEEKLFF
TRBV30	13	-	CAWNLRINEKLFF
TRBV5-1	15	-	CASSLGPGQGREQYF